One sample yielded the 30 T cell receptor beta chains listed below, sequenced in a study of Graves' ophthalmopathy and Graves' hyperthyroidism. RNA transcripts were the template, and TCR beta CDR3 regions were amplified from them. HTBI primers were used in a first-round RT-PCR, which preceded a second-round multiplex PCR. TCRdb itself ran the multiplex PCR reads through MiXCR, one entry per CDR3 protein. There are about 1.2 million distinct CDR3 sequences in the sample; 36% occur only once, and roughly 10% lies in the top ten. The sample comprised peripheral blood or thyroid tissue (not recorded which). These receptor sequences come from an adult man with Graves' hyperthyroidism.

This clonotype was observed a few times. The chain links TRBV6-5 to TRBJ2-2; 8 bases fit TRBD2. Germline lookup yields CDR1 MNHEY and CDR2 SVGAGI. Germline trimming cut 5 bases from V and 5 bases from J; bases unmatched to any gene: 22. There are 20 residues in the CDR3. This CDR3 is CASSPTHPGERGIFTGELFF. The CDR3 DNA reads TGTGCCAGCAGTCCAACCCACCCCGGCGAGCGGGGGATCTTTACCGGGGAGCTGTTTTTT.

This clonotype was observed a few times. The chain combines TRBV7-6 with TRBJ2-7, with D perhaps being TRBD1 or TRBD2 (5 bases each). CDR3 size: 14 residues. Germline CDR1 is SGHVS and CDR2 is FNYEAQ. V dropped 1 base and J dropped 9 bases, with 16 bases sitting between them. CDR3 residues: CASSLDGADAVQYF. The CDR3 DNA reads as TGTGCCAGCAGCTTAGACGGGGCGGACGCAGTGCAGTACTTC.

In this sample, this clonotype turned up many times. The chain combines TRBV29-1 with TRBJ2-7; 14 nucleotides line up with TRBD2. V shed 7 bases and J 7 bases; nucleotides not matched to a gene: 6. The CDR3 loop spans 13 amino acids. Germline V gene lookup returns CDR1 SQVTM and CDR2 ANQGSEA. The CDR3 here is CSAEGLAGGEQYF. CDR3 in DNA: TGCAGCGCCGAAGGACTAGCGGGAGGAGAGCAGTACTTC.

This clonotype was picked up a small number of times. The chain couples TRBV7-2 to TRBJ2-7; TRBD1 aligns across 10 bases. Germline-derived CDR1 and CDR2 are SGHTA and FQGNSA. The CDR3 length is 19 residues. The V segment lost 5 bases and the J segment 1 base; nucleotides outside the gene matches: 17. This CDR3 reads CASSPTFIWGTGVSYEQYF. CDR3 in DNA: TGTGCCAGCAGCCCCACATTCATATGGGGGACAGGGGTATCCTACGAGCAGTACTTC.

This clonotype has a handful of counts. This chain links TRBV6-2 or TRBV6-3 with TRBJ1-5, with TRBD1 matching 7 bases. This CDR3 has 16 amino acids. J lost 6 bases, V lost 6 bases, and 14 bases had no gene match. Germline V gives CDR1 MNHEY, CDR2 SVGEGT. The CDR3: CASRHFGQETFQPQHF. CDR3 nucleotides: TGTGCCAGCAGACATTTCGGACAGGAGACGTTTCAGCCCCAGCATTTT.

The chain is built from TRBV5-1 and TRBJ1-1; D not resolved. The CDR3 has 16 amino acids. Looked up from germline, CDR1 is SGHRS and CDR2 is YFSETQ. Trimming removed 4 bases at V and 1 base at J, with 17 bases between. For the CDR3, the DNA is TGCGCCAGCAGCACCACGCCCGACTTACAGAACACTGAAGCTTTCTTT. It specifies CASSTTPDLQNTEAFF.

This clonotype was counted many times. V and J are TRBV19 and TRBJ1-1, with 8 bases lining up with TRBD1. There are 13 residues in the CDR3. V was pared by 5 bases and J by 4 bases, with 3 bases of the junction left unmatched. Per germline, CDR1 LNHDA and CDR2 SQIVND (reference sequence). CDR3: CASSPQGVTEAFF. Written as DNA, the CDR3 is TGTGCCAGTAGTCCACAGGGGGTCACTGAAGCTTTCTTT.

The rearrangement joins TRBV25-1 to TRBJ2-7; 7 bases map to TRBD1. Germline V CDR1 and CDR2: MGHDK, SYGVNS. This CDR3 spans 17 amino acids. J lost 6 bases, V lost 4 bases, and 18 bases had no gene match. CDR3 nucleotides: TGTGCCAGCAGTGTTACAGGGGCTAGTGGTTTGGGTCGCGAGCAGTACTTC. Amino acids: CASSVTGASGLGREQYF.

The genes are TRBV7-6 and TRBJ2-5; possible D gene TRBD2, 5 bases. The CDR3 has 14 residues. CDR1 is SGHVS, CDR2 FNYEAQ, per germline. Between the trimmed V and J ends, which lost 8 bases and 12 bases, there was a span of 25 bases. For the CDR3, the DNA is TGTGCCAGCCCCGGTAGGACTTATCAGAGCGAGGAGTACTTC. Translation: CASPGRTYQSEEYF.

The chain joins TRBV29-1 to TRBJ2-2; D remains unclear. Trimming pared 8 bases from V and 4 bases from J, leaving 8 bases between. In germline, CDR1 is SQVTM, CDR2 ANQGSEA. This CDR3 has 11 residues. The CDR3: CSSRSTGELFF. The DNA for the CDR3 is TGCAGCAGCCGTAGCACCGGGGAGCTGTTTTTT.

This clonotype has a handful of counts. CDR3 nucleotides: TGCAGCGTTGAAAGTGCAACTAATGAAAAACTGTTTTTT. Translation gives CSVESATNEKLFF. The rearrangement uses TRBV29-1 and TRBJ1-4; D is unresolved. V lost 2 bases, J lost 0 bases, and 4 bases lay in between. The germline V gene has CDR1 SQVTM and CDR2 ANQGSEA. The CDR3 has 13 amino acids.

The sample holds many counts of this clonotype. This rearrangement joins TRBV6-5 to TRBJ1-5; possible D gene TRBD1, 6 bases. V was cut by 10 bases and J by 3 bases, with 13 bases left in between. Germline CDR1 is MNHEY and CDR2 is SVGAGI. This CDR3 contains 13 residues. CDR3 sequence reads: CATADRSNQPQHF. The CDR3 DNA follows: TGTGCCACCGCAGACAGGTCCAATCAGCCCCAGCATTTT.

There are many counts of this clonotype. V and J are TRBV29-1 and TRBJ1-1; D may be TRBD1 (6 bases). Germline CDR1 SQVTM, CDR2 ANQGSEA. Trimming left V 3 bases short and J 0 bases short, with 14 bases between. The CDR3 is made up of 15 amino acids. Written as DNA, the CDR3 is TGCAGCGTTGAGTGGGTGGCAGGGGTGAACACTGAAGCTTTCTTT. Encoded protein: CSVEWVAGVNTEAFF.

This clonotype was detected only a few times. The chain joins TRBV11-1 to TRBJ1-1, with D perhaps matching TRBD1 (6 bases). The CDR3 sequence is 15 residues long. Trimming cost V 6 bases and J 0 bases, with 14 bases left between them. Germline CDR1 SGHAT, CDR2 FQDESV (reference sequence). The CDR3 here is CASRETTGLNTEAFF. The CDR3 DNA reads TGTGCCAGCAGAGAAACGACAGGACTGAACACTGAAGCTTTCTTT.

The chain joins TRBV10-3 to TRBJ2-5; 15 bases line up with TRBD2. The CDR3 length is 17 residues. V shed 7 bases and J 3 bases; nucleotides not matched to a gene: 9. Germline CDR1 ENHRY, CDR2 SYGVKD. DNA of the CDR3: TGTGCCATCACTGCCGGGACTAGCGGGAGGATGGAAGAGACCCAGTACTTC. It encodes CAITAGTSGRMEETQYF.

This clonotype was detected many times. V and J are TRBV7-6 and TRBJ2-5, with D tentatively TRBD1 or TRBD2 (5 bases each). Germline loops: CDR1 SGHVS, CDR2 FNYEAQ. Trimming left V 2 bases short and J 7 bases short, with 8 bases between. The CDR3 sequence is 12 residues long. The CDR3 DNA sequence: TGTGCCAGCAGCTTATCTGGGGGGACCCAGTACTTC. Residues: CASSLSGGTQYF.

This clonotype was observed a few times. J is TRBJ1-1 and V is TRBV4-1; D is possibly TRBD1 (5 bases). The ends were cut back, 0 bases at V and 3 bases at J, with 14 bases in the middle. This CDR3 has 16 residues. The germline gives CDR1 MGHRA, CDR2 YSYEKL. The CDR3 DNA sequence: TGCGCCAGCAGCCAAGATGACAGAGGGCCCTACACTGAAGCTTTCTTT. It translates to CASSQDDRGPYTEAFF.

This rearrangement joins TRBV5-6 to TRBJ2-7; 7 nucleotides match TRBD1. The CDR3 sequence is 13 residues long. The V segment lost 4 bases and the J segment 5 bases; nucleotides outside the gene matches: 6. Germline V gene data show CDR1 as SGHDT and CDR2 as YYEEEE. The CDR3: CASSGDSRDEQYF. The CDR3 bases are TGTGCCAGCAGCGGGGACAGCAGGGACGAGCAGTACTTC.

J is TRBJ2-2 and V is TRBV29-1; the match to TRBD2 covers 10 bases. V was pared by 6 bases and J by 5 bases, with 6 bases of the junction left unmatched. This CDR3 has 14 amino acids. Germline CDR1 is SQVTM and CDR2 is ANQGSEA. The CDR3 nucleotides read TGCAGCGTGGCAGGACTAGCGGCTACCGGGGAGCTGTTTTTT. It codes for CSVAGLAATGELFF.

The chain employs TRBV7-9 and TRBJ1-2, with 7 nucleotides matching TRBD1. CDR1 and CDR2 from the germline V gene are SEHNR and FQNEAQ (reference sequence). This CDR3 spans 15 amino acids. V lost 7 bases, J lost 8 bases, and 16 bases stayed unmatched. CDR3: CASTQGRGLISGYTF. DNA for the CDR3: TGTGCCAGCACCCAGGGGAGGGGGCTTATTTCCGGCTACACCTTC.

This clonotype was counted a few times. The J gene is TRBJ1-2, the V gene TRBV20-1; perhaps TRBD1 as D (5 bases). This CDR3 comprises 14 residues. Trimming removed 1 base at V and 4 bases at J, with 13 bases between. Germline V gives CDR1 DFQATT, CDR2 SNEGSKA (reference sequence). The CDR3 region is CSARVQGSVYGYTF. CDR3 nucleotide sequence: TGCAGTGCTAGAGTCCAGGGCTCGGTCTATGGCTACACCTTC.

This clonotype was observed many times. The chain carries TRBV20-1 and TRBJ1-4; 8 nucleotides match TRBD1. The CDR3 is made up of 15 amino acids. Germline V gene sequence: CDR1 DFQATT, CDR2 SNEGSKA (reference sequence). J lost 8 bases, V lost 4 bases, and 12 bases had no gene match. The CDR3 here is CSATTSGGAREKLFF. The CDR3 DNA sequence: TGCAGTGCTACTACTTCAGGGGGCGCAAGGGAAAAACTGTTTTTT.

This clonotype has more than one count but fewer than ten. The chain carries TRBV10-3 and TRBJ2-7, with TRBD2 identical over 10 bases. V dropped 10 bases and J dropped 5; count of bases not matched to a gene: 11. The CDR3 runs 14 residues. Germline CDR1 ENHRY, CDR2 SYGVKD. The CDR3: CATPGPSGSNEQYF. As DNA, the CDR3 is TGTGCCACCCCGGGCCCTAGCGGGAGCAACGAGCAGTACTTC.

This clonotype has ten or more counts. The CDR3 DNA is TGTGCCAGCGAAGCCCGGGACGGCTTAGAGACCCAGTACTTC. This codes for CASEARDGLETQYF. The chain carries TRBV11-2 and TRBJ2-5; tentatively, D is TRBD1 or TRBD2 (5 bases each). The CDR3 covers 14 residues. V shed 8 bases and J shed 4 bases, with 17 bases lying between them. CDR1 and CDR2 from the germline V gene are SGHAT and FQNNGV.

The chain uses TRBV5-1 and TRBJ1-3; D unresolved. V dropped 4 bases and J dropped 10 bases, with 6 bases sitting between them. CDR1 SGHRS and CDR2 YFSETQ come from the germline V gene. The length of the CDR3 is 10 residues. This chain's CDR3 is CASSLGTIYF. The CDR3 DNA sequence: TGCGCCAGCAGCCTGGGGACCATATATTTT.

This clonotype was detected many times. This rearrangement joins TRBV10-3 to TRBJ1-1; possibly TRBD1 for D (5 bases). CDR1 and CDR2 from the germline V gene are ENHRY and SYGVKD. The CDR3 is made up of 13 amino acids. V lost 5 bases and J lost 6, with 13 bases in between. As DNA, the CDR3 is TGTGCCATCAGTCAGGGTCCTGGGCCTGAAGCTTTCTTT. Its protein is CAISQGPGPEAFF.

V gene TRBV10-3 combines with J gene TRBJ2-7; D is perhaps TRBD2 (6 bases). Germline-derived CDR1 and CDR2 are ENHRY and SYGVKD. The CDR3 length is 14 residues. Trimming cost V 10 bases and J 2 bases, with 18 bases left between them. Written as DNA, the CDR3 is TGTGCCAGCGGGCGTCTGTGGGGGGCCTACGAGCAGTACTTC. Its protein is CASGRLWGAYEQYF.

The chain links TRBV29-1 to TRBJ1-1; 8 positions agree with TRBD1. The CDR3 is 12 amino acids. Looked up from germline, CDR1 is SQVTM and CDR2 is ANQGSEA. Trimming cost V 4 bases and J 11 bases; bases outside gene matches: 9. CDR3 sequence reads: CSVAGDRPKAFF. CDR3 coding DNA: TGCAGCGTTGCGGGGGACAGGCCTAAGGCTTTCTTT.

This chain uses TRBV3-1 with TRBJ2-7; TRBD1 agrees at 7 bases. V lost 3 bases, J lost 2 bases, and 7 bases stayed unmatched. The CDR3 is made up of 15 amino acids. The germline gives CDR1 LGHDT, CDR2 YNNKEL (reference sequence). The chain's CDR3 is CASSHGQVLAYEQYF. CDR3 sequence (DNA): TGTGCCAGCAGCCACGGACAGGTTCTCGCCTACGAGCAGTACTTC.

This clonotype was detected a few times. This chain links TRBV6-4 with TRBJ1-5; D is possibly TRBD1 (6 bases). V lost 4 bases and J lost 4, with 14 bases in between. The CDR3 consists of 15 residues. Per the germline V gene, CDR1 is MRHNA and CDR2 is SNTAGT. In DNA, the CDR3 is TGTGCCAGCAGTGGGAACAGGGCCGGGAATCAGCCCCAGCATTTT. This sequence encodes CASSGNRAGNQPQHF.